This T cell receptor beta chain was captured in a study of T cells in Graves' hyperthyroidism and ophthalmopathy. TCR beta CDR3 regions were amplified from RNA transcripts. Carried out on the TCR CDR3, a first-round RT-PCR used the HTBI primer set. TCRdb used MiXCR to reprocess the multiplex PCR reads, holding one entry per CDR3 protein. There are about 840,000 distinct CDR3 sequences in the sample; about two fifths occur only once, and over 8% lies in the top ten. V lost 4 bases to trimming and J lost 3 bases, with 16 bases between them. This CDR3 region has 15 residues. Germline CDR1 MGHRA, CDR2 YSYEKL.

The origin of this receptor is a man younger than 35 with Graves' hyperthyroidism. The chain couples TRBV4-1 to TRBJ2-7; D may be TRBD2 (6 bases). Specimen: blood. The DNA for the CDR3 is TGCGCCAGCAGCCGAGAGCTTGCTAGCGTCTACGAGCAGTACTTC. It encodes CASSRELASVYEQYF.